The 5 T cell receptor beta chains below come from one sample, sequenced in a study of CD8 T cells in ankylosing spondylitis. TCRdb recomputed calls from the 5' RACE reads with MiXCR, one row per CDR3 protein. The sample carries roughly 14,000 distinct CDR3 sequences, 2.8% recorded once. The specimen sequenced was blood, either unsorted or a sorted T cell fraction (not recorded which). The receptor set was obtained from a male donor with ankylosing spondylitis or in good health (not recorded which).

This clonotype was counted only a few times. V usage is TRBV9 and J usage is TRBJ2-1; no firm D call. Trimming pared 1 base from V and 0 bases from J, leaving 8 bases between. CDR3 length: 15 residues. Germline V gene sequence: CDR1 SGDLS, CDR2 YYNGEE. In DNA, the CDR3 is TGTGCCAGCAGCGTAACCGGTAGCTCCTACAATGAGCAGTTCTTC. Translating gives CASSVTGSSYNEQFF.

There are many counts of this clonotype. This sequence joins TRBV9 and TRBJ2-1; D may correspond to TRBD1 or TRBD2 (5 bases each). V lost 0 bases and J lost 2, with 15 bases in between. Germline lookup yields CDR1 SGDLS and CDR2 YYNGEE. CDR3 size: 17 residues. The CDR3: CASSVAAGTGPYNEQFF. CDR3 coding DNA: TGTGCCAGCAGCGTAGCTGCAGGGACGGGCCCCTACAATGAGCAGTTCTTC.

This clonotype is judged medium-sized (0.01 to 0.1%). The chain carries TRBV9 and TRBJ2-1; TRBD2 agrees at 9 bases. V shed 4 bases, J shed 7 bases, and the junction held 9 bases outside the gene matches. CDR1 and CDR2 from the germline V gene are SGDLS and YYNGEE. The CDR3 contains 15 residues. The CDR3 loop reads CASSPIAGVGNEQFF. CDR3 nucleotide sequence: TGTGCCAGCAGCCCCATAGCGGGAGTTGGTAATGAGCAGTTCTTC.

On this clonotype: A read error may produce the germline difference seen at one junction end. DNA of the CDR3: TGTCCCAGCAGCGTGCAAGCGTACTCCTACAATGACCAGTTCTTC. Amino acids: CPSSVQAYSYNDQFF. This chain uses TRBV9 with TRBJ2-1; D is unresolved. CDR3 size: 15 residues. Germline V gene lookup returns CDR1 SGDLS and CDR2 YYNGEE.

This clonotype was detected ten times or more. V usage is TRBV9 and J usage is TRBJ2-1; either TRBD1 or TRBD2 may supply D (5 bases each). The length of the CDR3 is 13 residues. The V and J ends lost 6 bases and 9 bases respectively, with 16 bases between them. From germline, CDR1 is SGDLS and CDR2 YYNGEE. CDR3 sequence reads: CASNPVSRGEQFF. In DNA, the CDR3 is TGTGCCAGCAATCCCGTATCGAGGGGTGAGCAGTTCTTC.